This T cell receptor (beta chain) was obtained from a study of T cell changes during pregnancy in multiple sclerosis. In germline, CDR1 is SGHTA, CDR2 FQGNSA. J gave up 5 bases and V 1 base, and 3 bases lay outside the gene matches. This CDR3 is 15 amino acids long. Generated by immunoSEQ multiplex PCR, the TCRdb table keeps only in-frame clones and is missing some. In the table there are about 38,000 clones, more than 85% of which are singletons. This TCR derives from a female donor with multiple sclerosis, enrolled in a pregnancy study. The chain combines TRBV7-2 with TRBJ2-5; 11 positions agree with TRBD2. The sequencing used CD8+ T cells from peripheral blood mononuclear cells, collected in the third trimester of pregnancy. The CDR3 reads CASSLGASGRETQYF. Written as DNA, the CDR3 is TGTGCCAGCAGCTTAGGGGCTAGCGGGAGGGAGACCCAGTACTTC.